Below are 14 T cell receptor beta chains sequenced from a single sample in a study of blood T cell repertoires in COVID-19. Repertoires were generated with immunoSEQ multiplex PCR, while TCRdb's copy carries only in-frame clones and drops some. The table lists fewer than 80,000 clones, 88% of them singletons. Input material: peripheral blood. The receptors derive from a human donor in a cohort sampled during active COVID-19.

J is TRBJ1-3 and V is TRBV2; tentative D call: TRBD1 (6 bases). This CDR3 spans 13 amino acids. The V gene's germline CDR1 is SNHLY and CDR2 FYNNEI. Trimming shortened V by 6 bases and J by 8 bases, and 14 bases separated the two germline ends. The CDR3 sequence: CASRIGPGDTIYF. Written as DNA, the CDR3 is TGTGCCAGCAGGATTGGCCCAGGGGACACCATATATTTT.

In this sample, this clone turned up a few times. The rearrangement uses TRBV7-8 and TRBJ2-1, with TRBD2 identical over 13 bases. This CDR3 has 17 residues. Germline V lookup: CDR1 SGHVS, CDR2 FQNEAQ. Germline trimming cut 0 bases from V and 4 bases from J; bases unmatched to any gene: 3. Written as DNA, the CDR3 is TGTGCCAGCAGCTTAGCCCTGACTAGCGGGAGGTACAATGAGCAGTTCTTC. Its translation: CASSLALTSGRYNEQFF.

Of note for this clone: The germline gene is not matched at one end of the junction; a read error may be the cause. The gene calls are TRBV11-2 and TRBJ1-1, with D hard to call. CDR1 and CDR2 (germline): SGHAT, FQNNGV. This CDR3 spans 13 amino acids. CDR3 bases: TGTGCCAGCAGCTTAGACGGGAACTCTGAAGCTTTCTTT. It encodes CASSLDGNSEAFF.

This clone was picked up a small number of times. The chain combines TRBV7-6 with TRBJ1-4, with 9 bases fitting TRBD1. This CDR3 comprises 18 residues. Trimming removed 5 bases from V and 0 bases from J; junction bases left unmatched: 10. Germline assignment: CDR1 SGHVS and CDR2 FNYEAQ. The CDR3 protein is CASSPGQGTYATNEKLFF. The DNA for the CDR3 is TGTGCCAGCAGCCCGGGACAGGGCACGTATGCAACTAATGAAAAACTGTTTTTT.

The rearrangement joins TRBV29-1 to TRBJ1-1; TRBD1 aligns across 9 bases. CDR3 length equals 14 residues. Per the germline V gene, CDR1 is SQVTM and CDR2 is ANQGSEA. J gave up 5 bases and V 7 bases, and 11 bases lay outside the gene matches. The DNA for the CDR3 is TGCAGCGCAAATACAGGGGGCGCGTGGACTGAAGCTTTCTTT. Translated: CSANTGGAWTEAFF.

The rearrangement links TRBV7-8 to TRBJ2-2; D not resolved. The CDR3 sequence is 15 residues long. The germline V gene has CDR1 SGHVS and CDR2 FQNEAQ. Trimming shortened V by 5 bases and J by 5 bases, and 15 bases separated the two germline ends. The CDR3 protein is CASSRGWSLTGELFF. DNA for the CDR3: TGTGCCAGCAGCCGAGGCTGGAGTTTGACCGGGGAGCTGTTTTTT.

V usage is TRBV13 and J usage is TRBJ2-1; TRBD2 might be the D (5 bases). The CDR3 consists of 15 residues. Trimming cost V 5 bases and J 5 bases, with 16 bases left between them. Germline CDR1 is PRHDT and CDR2 is FYEKMQ (reference sequence). The CDR3 coding sequence is TGTGCCAGCAGCCCTTCGCATCAGGAGGACAATGAGCAGTTCTTC. Translation gives CASSPSHQEDNEQFF. The full variable domain, completed using reference TRBV13 and TRBJ2-1, is AAGVIQSPRHLIKEKRETATLKCYPIPRHDTVYWYQQGPGQDPQFLISFYEKMQSDKGSIPDRFSAQQFSDYHSELNMSSLELGDSALYFCASSPSHQEDNEQFFGPGTRLTVL.

The V gene is TRBV12-5, the J gene TRBJ1-1; D perhaps matches TRBD1 (6 bases). There are 16 residues in the CDR3. The germline V gene encodes CDR1 LGHNT and CDR2 FRNRAP. The V gene lost 3 bases and the J gene lost 1 base, with 15 bases spanning the gap. Here the CDR3 reads CASGFSTGSGNTEAFF. In nucleotides, the CDR3 is TGTGCTAGTGGTTTTTCCACAGGGAGTGGGAACACTGAAGCTTTCTTT.

The CDR3 region is CASRDREANYGYTF. The CDR3 DNA is TGTGCCAGCAGGGACAGGGAAGCTAACTATGGCTACACCTTC. This chain uses TRBV2 with TRBJ1-2; 8 nucleotides align to TRBD1. In germline, CDR1 is SNHLY, CDR2 FYNNEI. The CDR3 covers 14 residues. Trimming cost V 6 bases and J 0 bases; bases outside gene matches: 3.

The chain carries TRBV5-1 and TRBJ2-7; 12 bases agree with TRBD2. J lost 3 bases, V lost 3 bases, and 4 bases had no gene match. This CDR3 region has 15 residues. Per the germline V gene, CDR1 is SGHRS and CDR2 is YFSETQ. CDR3 bases: TGCGCCAGCAGCTCACCACTAGCGGGAGGCTACGAGCAGTACTTC. Translation: CASSSPLAGGYEQYF.

This chain joins TRBV6-5 and TRBJ2-1; a possible D gene is TRBD1 (5 bases). The V and J ends lost 6 bases and 9 bases respectively, with 15 bases between them. There are 13 residues in the CDR3. CDR1 is MNHEY, CDR2 SVGAGI, per germline. CDR3 amino acids: CASSLNSGFEQFF. The CDR3 DNA reads as TGTGCCAGCAGCCTGAACTCAGGGTTTGAGCAGTTCTTC.

This sequence joins TRBV7-2 and TRBJ2-1, with 10 nucleotides matching TRBD2. Germline-derived CDR1 and CDR2 are SGHTA and FQGNSA. The V gene end was trimmed by 1 base and the J gene end by 3 bases; junction bases not matched to a gene: 9. The CDR3 runs to 18 residues. The CDR3 is CASSLVGTSGAHYNEQFF. As DNA, the CDR3 is TGTGCCAGCAGCTTAGTAGGTACTAGCGGGGCCCACTACAATGAGCAGTTCTTC.

This clone appeared a single time. The chain employs TRBV5-1 and TRBJ2-3; TRBD1 matches 8 bases. CDR1 and CDR2 from the germline V gene are SGHRS and YFSETQ. This CDR3 is 17 amino acids long. V shed 1 base and J 0 bases; nucleotides not matched to a gene: 7. CDR3 in DNA: TGCGCCAGCAGCTTGCTTCCAGGGGACAGGAGCACAGATACGCAGTATTTT. Protein sequence: CASSLLPGDRSTDTQYF. The variable domain in full, with the rest retrieved from reference TRBV5-1 and TRBJ2-3, is KAGVTQTPRYLIKTRGQQVTLSCSPISGHRSVSWYQQTPGQGLQFLFEYFSETQRNKGNFPGRFSGRQFSNSRSEMNVSTLELGDSALYLCASSLLPGDRSTDTQYFGPGTRLTVL.

This clone was observed at least ten times. The chain uses TRBV6-5 and TRBJ1-5; D is unresolved. The CDR3 spans 13 residues. CDR1 is MNHEY, CDR2 SVGAGI, per germline. Trimming removed 6 bases at V and 6 bases at J, with 12 bases between. The CDR3 DNA reads TGTGCCAGCAGCACAGAATCCAGTCAGCCCCAGCATTTT. Its translation is CASSTESSQPQHF.